This is a list of T cell receptor beta chains from one sample in a study of T cell responses to AZD1222 COVID-19 vaccine. Sequenced by immunoSEQ multiplex PCR; TCRdb stores in-frame clones only, minus some. Of around 86,000 clones in the sample, roughly 89% were seen once. The input for sequencing was peripheral blood, taken on day 0 of AZD1222 vaccination. These receptors were obtained from an adult in good health. The CDR3 runs from the conserved cysteine through the conserved F or W. The order of the fields is clone size, J gene, V gene, D gene, CDR3 DNA, CDR3 protein. A D gene is named only where the DNA matches it firmly. Rows may omit the clone size; those that give it use once, few, many or a size class.

NA,TRBJ1-1,TRBV7-9,NA,TGTGCCAGCAGCCCCACTTGGGGGGGGGACACTGAAGCTTTCTTT,CASSPTWGGDTEAFF
NA,TRBJ2-4,TRBV2,NA,TGTGCCAGCAGTGAATTGTCTAGGGGCATTCAGTACTTC,CASSELSRGIQYF
NA,TRBJ2-3,TRBV29-1,NA,TGCAGCGTTGCCGACAGGCCCAGCACAGATACGCAGTATTTT,CSVADRPSTDTQYF
NA,TRBJ2-7,TRBV5-1,NA,TGCGCCAGCAGCTATCCGGGACAAGGCTACGAGCAGTACTTC,CASSYPGQGYEQYF
NA,TRBJ2-3,TRBV9,NA,TGTGCCAGCAGCTCCGACTCCTACGTTACGCAGTATTTT,CASSSDSYVTQYF
NA,TRBJ2-1,TRBV5-1,NA,TGCGCCAGCGGTCCCCCCCAGGAGGGAATCAATGAGCAGTTCTTC,CASGPPQEGINEQFF
NA,TRBJ2-7,TRBV27,NA,TGTGCCAGCAGTCCTCCTACGGGACCCCACGAGCAGTACTTC,CASSPPTGPHEQYF
once,TRBJ1-4,TRBV18,NA,TGTGCCAGCTCACCCGGGACGGGAAATGAAAAACTGTTTTTT,CASSPGTGNEKLFF
once,TRBJ1-5,TRBV7-2,TRBD1,TGTGCCAGCAGCGAAGGACAGGGGAGGCAGCCCCAGCATTTT,CASSEGQGRQPQHF
NA,TRBJ2-1,TRBV6-2/TRBV6-3,NA,TGTGCCAGCAGTTACCCAGAGAATGAGCAGTTCTTC,CASSYPENEQFF
NA,TRBJ1-4,TRBV24-1,NA,TGTGCCACCAGTGATTCAGGGACTAGGGGTGAAAAACTGTTTTTT,CATSDSGTRGEKLFF
NA,TRBJ1-1,TRBV11-3,NA,TGTGCCAGCAGCTTCAATGGAGACACTGAAGCTTTCTTT,CASSFNGDTEAFF
NA,TRBJ2-6,TRBV14,NA,TGTGCCAGCAGCCCATTCGGGGCCAACGTCCTGACTTTC,CASSPFGANVLTF
NA,TRBJ2-2,TRBV27,TRBD2,TGTGCCAGCAGTTACCTCCACAGTGGACTAGCGGGGGGCGCCGGGGAGCTGTTTTTT,CASSYLHSGLAGGAGELFF
few,TRBJ2-3,TRBV18,NA,TGTGCCAGCTCACCAAGGGGGGGCCGGCCTAGCACAGATACGCAGTATTTT,CASSPRGGRPSTDTQYF
NA,TRBJ1-3,TRBV7-9,NA,TGTGCCAGCAGCCCGATTATTTGGGGAAACACCATATATTTT,CASSPIIWGNTIYF
NA,TRBJ1-2,TRBV10-3,NA,TGTGCCATCAGTAACAGGGACGGCTACACCTTC,CAISNRDGYTF
NA,TRBJ2-3,TRBV12-5,TRBD2,TGTGCTAGTGGTTTGGTACGGTCTAGCGGGGGGGACCCCACAGATACGCAGTATTTT,CASGLVRSSGGDPTDTQYF
NA,TRBJ1-2,TRBV12-3/TRBV12-4,TRBD1,TGTGCCAGCAGTCACAGGGGGTCCTATGGCTACACCTTC,CASSHRGSYGYTF
NA,TRBJ1-3,TRBV18,NA,TGTGCCAGCTCACCCAGGCCGTCGGACTCAGGAAACACCATATATTTT,CASSPRPSDSGNTIYF
NA,TRBJ2-2,TRBV7-9,TRBD2,TGTGCCAGCAGCCTGGTAGCGGGGGTGTCCGGGGAGCTGTTTTTT,CASSLVAGVSGELFF
once,TRBJ2-7,TRBV6-2/TRBV6-3,NA,TGTGCCAGCAGTGAGTCCCAGGCTCGGCACGAGCAGTACTTC,CASSESQARHEQYF